A single sample gave rise to the 2 T cell receptor beta chains below, sequenced in a study of circulating and synovial CD4+ cells in juvenile arthritis. Using immunoSEQ multiplex PCR, the repertoire was profiled, and TCRdb retains in-frame clones only, with some absent. The table records over 30,000 clones, about 94% of them present only once. Sequencing input: CD4+ T cells from blood. The receptors stem from a human donor with juvenile idiopathic arthritis.

The V and J genes are TRBV7-3 and TRBJ2-1; the D is unclear. The CDR3 has 13 residues. Germline V gene data show CDR1 as SGHTA and CDR2 as FQGTGA. Trimming removed 2 bases at V and 6 bases at J, with 8 bases between. The CDR3 is CASSLPGFNEQFF. CDR3 sequence (DNA): TGTGCCAGCAGCTTACCAGGTTTCAATGAGCAGTTCTTC.

The chain links TRBV7-3 to TRBJ2-7; 11 positions match TRBD2. V gave up 2 bases and J gave up 2 bases; unmatched junction bases: 2. Looked up from germline, CDR1 is SGHTA and CDR2 is FQGTGA. The CDR3 is 15 amino acids. Here the CDR3 DNA reads TGTGCCAGCAGCTTAGCTAGCGGGGGGCCCTACGAGCAGTACTTC. Translating it yields CASSLASGGPYEQYF. The full variable domain, with the rest looked up from reference TRBV7-3 and TRBJ2-7, is GAGVSQTPSNKVTEKGKYVELRCDPISGHTALYWYRQSLGQGPEFLIYFQGTGAADDSGLPNDRFFAVRPEGSVSTLKIQRTERGDSAVYLCASSLASGGPYEQYFGPGTRLTVT.